This TCR beta chain was recovered during a study of blood T cell repertoires in COVID-19. Study-wide background: Some COVID-19 samples were acute and others convalescent; all came from the United States, Italy and Spain. T cells, B-cell-depleted T cells, or PBMCs supplied cDNA or gDNA.

Germline V gene sequence: CDR1 SNHLY, CDR2 FYNNEI. This CDR3 contains 15 residues. V lost 2 bases to trimming and J lost 3 bases; unmatched junction nucleotides: 5. Membership in each cohort depended on participant-reported clinical history. The assay was immunoSEQ multiplex PCR, and TCRdb's table has in-frame clones only and misses some. The sample carries roughly 170,000 clones, approximately 78% recorded once. This sequence joins TRBV2 and TRBJ2-3; 7 bases agree with TRBD2. The sample taken for sequencing was PBMCs or T cells enriched from blood (not recorded which). This sequence originates from a woman aged 50 to 60 who had recovered from COVID-19. The CDR3 DNA follows: TGTGCCAGCAGTGAACTATTAGCGGGTACAGATACGCAGTATTTT. Encoded protein: CASSELLAGTDTQYF.